These 17 T cell receptor beta chains came from one sample sequenced in a study of T-cell reconstitution after alpha-beta-depleted transplantation in children. Construction of the TCRbeta library involved unique molecular identifiers. TCRdb reprocessed the PCR reads with MiXCR, giving one entry per CDR3 protein. The data show approximately 640,000 distinct CDR3 sequences, 16% seen once. The source was PBMCs from the stem cell graft donor, collected from the stem cell graft. These receptors were taken from a human donor who donated a stem cell graft to a child with acute myeloid leukemia.

This clonotype was picked up a small number of times. This sequence joins TRBV3-1 and TRBJ2-3; D gene uncertain. Per germline, CDR1 LGHDT and CDR2 YNNKEL (reference sequence). The CDR3 extends over 14 amino acids. V gave up 5 bases and J gave up 4 bases, with 13 bases separating them. CDR3 protein: CASSLGAISDTQYF. CDR3 sequence (DNA): TGTGCCAGCAGCTTAGGAGCGATCTCAGATACGCAGTATTTT.

The chain joins TRBV20-1 to TRBJ2-1, with D unresolved. CDR1 and CDR2 from the germline V gene are DFQATT and SNEGSKA (reference sequence). Trimming removed 6 bases at V and 0 bases at J, with 15 bases between. The CDR3 is 15 amino acids. CDR3 DNA sequence: TGCAGTGCCCTTGACTCGCCGAGCTCCTACAATGAGCAGTTCTTC. Amino acid sequence: CSALDSPSSYNEQFF.

This clonotype was detected a few times. The chain has TRBV5-5 and TRBJ2-5; possibly TRBD2 for D (5 bases). V gave up 1 base and J gave up 0 bases, with 13 bases separating them. The CDR3 spans 16 residues. Germline V CDR1 and CDR2: SGHKS, YYEKEE (reference sequence). The CDR3 DNA is TGTGCCAGCAGCTTGTACCCCGGGGTCCACCAAGAGACCCAGTACTTC. This encodes CASSLYPGVHQETQYF.

This clonotype was seen many times. The chain carries TRBV20-1 and TRBJ2-2; D not resolved. The V gene's germline CDR1 is DFQATT and CDR2 SNEGSKA (reference sequence). This CDR3 region has 11 residues. Trimming took 5 bases from V and 8 from J, leaving 9 bases between them. The CDR3, as DNA: TGCAGTGCTCCTTCCCGGGGGGAGCTGTTTTTT. It encodes CSAPSRGELFF.

This clonotype appeared many times. The chain joins TRBV6-1 to TRBJ1-1; 7 nucleotides match TRBD1. Germline CDR1 MNHNS, CDR2 SASEGT. V shed 4 bases and J 2 bases; nucleotides not matched to a gene: 4. The CDR3 has 14 residues. CDR3 sequence (DNA): TGTGCCAGCAGTGGGTACAGGGGAAACACTGAAGCTTTCTTT. Translation: CASSGYRGNTEAFF.

This clonotype was observed a few times. This sequence joins TRBV5-1 and TRBJ2-2; D gene unclear. Germline CDR1 is SGHRS and CDR2 is YFSETQ. V was cut by 0 bases and J by 7 bases, with 10 bases left in between. The CDR3 totals 14 residues. The CDR3 nucleotides are TGCGCCAGCAGCTTGGGACTTACTGACGGGGAGCTGTTTTTT. Translation: CASSLGLTDGELFF.

The sample holds many counts of this clonotype. The chain recombines TRBV24-1 with TRBJ2-1, with D possibly TRBD1 on 5 matching bases. The germline gives CDR1 KGHDR, CDR2 SFDVKD. V was clipped by 5 bases and J by 8 bases, with 9 bases between them. This CDR3 has 12 residues. The CDR3: CATSVVGHEQFF. The CDR3 DNA sequence: TGTGCCACCAGTGTTGTGGGGCATGAGCAGTTCTTC.

This clonotype was seen a few times. The chain couples TRBV5-6 to TRBJ2-7; no clear D gene. This CDR3 region has 12 residues. Germline V CDR1 and CDR2: SGHDT, YYEEEE. The V gene lost 4 bases and the J gene lost 4 bases, with 9 bases spanning the gap. The CDR3 reads CASSQTFYEQYF. The DNA for the CDR3 is TGTGCCAGCAGCCAAACTTTTTACGAGCAGTACTTC.

This clonotype was observed at least ten times. The V and J genes are TRBV6-1 and TRBJ1-1; D call uncertain. Germline V gene sequence: CDR1 MNHNS, CDR2 SASEGT. This CDR3 is built from 14 residues. Trimming took off 6 bases at V and 1 base at J, with 12 bases between the two ends. CDR3 in amino acids: CASSLGRKNTEAFF. DNA of the CDR3: TGTGCCAGCAGCCTAGGGAGGAAGAACACTGAAGCTTTCTTT.

This clonotype occurred many times. The rearrangement uses TRBV7-2 and TRBJ1-5, with TRBD1 as a possible D gene (6 bases). CDR3 length equals 12 residues. Germline V CDR1 and CDR2: SGHTA, FQGNSA. V lost 4 bases, J lost 7 bases, and 8 bases lay in between. CDR3 amino acids: CASSSRGQPQHF. CDR3 in DNA: TGTGCCAGCAGCTCCAGGGGACAGCCCCAGCATTTT.

The chain is built from TRBV27 and TRBJ1-1, with D perhaps matching TRBD1 (6 bases). V lost 4 bases to trimming and J lost 2 bases, with 11 bases between them. The CDR3 extends over 14 amino acids. Germline loops: CDR1 MNHEY, CDR2 SMNVEV (reference sequence). The CDR3 protein is CASSSGHANTEAFF. The CDR3 nucleotides read TGTGCCAGCAGTTCGGGACACGCCAACACTGAAGCTTTCTTT.

This clonotype was counted many times. V is TRBV20-1 and J is TRBJ2-2; D may correspond to TRBD1 or TRBD2 (5 bases each). Germline lookup yields CDR1 DFQATT and CDR2 SNEGSKA (reference sequence). This CDR3 contains 14 residues. The CDR3 nucleotides are TGCGGAGGACCCCCTGTGAGGGGAACCGGGGAGCTGTTTTTT. Translation gives CGGPPVRGTGELFF.

This clonotype was seen more than once but under ten times. The V call is TRBV9, the J call TRBJ2-7; TRBD1 matches at 7 bases. With 3 bases clipped from V and 1 base from J, the junction kept 4 bases outside the gene matches. Germline lookup yields CDR1 SGDLS and CDR2 YYNGEE. CDR3 length equals 14 residues. Written as DNA, the CDR3 is TGTGCCAGCAGCGGGCGACAGGGATCCTACGAGCAGTACTTC. It is translated as CASSGRQGSYEQYF. Using reference TRBV9 and TRBJ2-7 for the parts outside the CDR3, the full variable domain is DSGVTQTPKHLITATGQRVTLRCSPRSGDLSVYWYQQSLDQGLQFLIQYYNGEERAKGNILERFSAQQFPDLHSELNLSSLELGDSALYFCASSGRQGSYEQYFGPGTRLTVT.

This rearrangement joins TRBV18 to TRBJ1-4; TRBD1 might be the D (5 bases). Germline CDR1 KGHSH, CDR2 LQKENI. The length of the CDR3 is 15 residues. V gave up 3 bases and J gave up 8 bases, with 16 bases separating them. CDR3 bases: TGTGCCAGCTCACCCAGGGACCTGTCACAAGAAAAACTGTTTTTT. Its translation is CASSPRDLSQEKLFF.

In this sample, this clonotype turned up many times. The V gene is TRBV7-2, the J gene TRBJ1-5; 7 bases align to TRBD1. The CDR3 sequence is 14 residues long. CDR1 is SGHTA and CDR2 is FQGNSA in the germline V gene. Germline trimming cut 8 bases from V and 7 bases from J; bases unmatched to any gene: 11. CDR3 sequence (DNA): TGTGCCAGCTCTGGGAGGGGGCGCGAGCAGCCCCAGCATTTT. Translating it yields CASSGRGREQPQHF.

This clonotype was counted many times. The chain is built from TRBV12-3 or TRBV12-4 and TRBJ2-2; the D is unclear. The CDR3 covers 14 residues. V was pared by 7 bases and J by 5 bases, with 14 bases between. CDR3 in amino acids: CASTPGRFTGELFF. The DNA for the CDR3 is TGTGCCAGCACCCCCGGCCGCTTTACCGGGGAGCTGTTTTTT.

This clonotype showed up many times. CDR3 in amino acids: CSVPPPGRSAEAFF. The CDR3 DNA follows: TGCAGCGTCCCACCGCCGGGACGCAGCGCTGAAGCTTTCTTT. The V gene is TRBV29-1, the J gene TRBJ1-1; the D gene is possibly TRBD1 (5 bases). With 6 bases removed from V and 6 bases from J, the gap between germline ends came to 20 bases. Germline CDR1 is SQVTM and CDR2 is ANQGSEA. This CDR3 comprises 14 residues.